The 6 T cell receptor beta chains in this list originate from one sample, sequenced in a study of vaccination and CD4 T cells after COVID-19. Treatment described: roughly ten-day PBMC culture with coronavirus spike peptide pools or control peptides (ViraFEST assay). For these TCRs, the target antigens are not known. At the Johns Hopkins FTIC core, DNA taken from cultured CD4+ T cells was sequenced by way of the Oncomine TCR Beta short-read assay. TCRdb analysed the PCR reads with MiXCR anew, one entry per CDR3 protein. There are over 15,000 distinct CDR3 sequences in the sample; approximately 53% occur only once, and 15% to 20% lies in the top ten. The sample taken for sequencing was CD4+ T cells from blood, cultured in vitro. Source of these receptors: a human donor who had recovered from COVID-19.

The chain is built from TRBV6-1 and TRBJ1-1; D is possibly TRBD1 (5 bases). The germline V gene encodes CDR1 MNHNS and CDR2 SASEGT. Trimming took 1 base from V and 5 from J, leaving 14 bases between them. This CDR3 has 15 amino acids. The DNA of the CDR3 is TGTGCCAGCAGTGAAGTCGCGCAGGGAAGAACTGAAGCTTTCTTT. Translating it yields CASSEVAQGRTEAFF.

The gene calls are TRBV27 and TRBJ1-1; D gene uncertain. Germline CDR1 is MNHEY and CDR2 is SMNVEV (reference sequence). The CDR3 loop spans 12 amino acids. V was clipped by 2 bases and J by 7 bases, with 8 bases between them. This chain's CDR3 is CASSLGWGEAFF. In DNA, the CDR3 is TGTGCCAGCAGTTTAGGATGGGGTGAAGCTTTCTTT.

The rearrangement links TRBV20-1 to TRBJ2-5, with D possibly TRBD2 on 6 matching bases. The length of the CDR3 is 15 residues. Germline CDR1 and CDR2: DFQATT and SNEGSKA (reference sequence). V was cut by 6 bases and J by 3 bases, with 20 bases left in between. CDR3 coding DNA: TGCAGTGCCCGGAAACCGGGACTCCTAGAAGAGACCCAGTACTTC. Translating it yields CSARKPGLLEETQYF.

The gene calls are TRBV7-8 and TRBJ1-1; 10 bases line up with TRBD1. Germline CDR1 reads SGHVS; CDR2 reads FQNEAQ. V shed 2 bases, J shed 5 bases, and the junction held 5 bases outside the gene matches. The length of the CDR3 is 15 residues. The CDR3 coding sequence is TGTGCCAGCAGCTTAAGGGACAGGGGTAATACTGAAGCTTTCTTT. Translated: CASSLRDRGNTEAFF.

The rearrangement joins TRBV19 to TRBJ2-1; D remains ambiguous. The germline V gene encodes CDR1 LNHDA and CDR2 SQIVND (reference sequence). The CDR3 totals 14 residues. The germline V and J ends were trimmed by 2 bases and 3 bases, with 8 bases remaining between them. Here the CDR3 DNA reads TGTGCCAGTAGTATAAAGGCTGACTACAATGAGCAGTTCTTC. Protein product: CASSIKADYNEQFF.

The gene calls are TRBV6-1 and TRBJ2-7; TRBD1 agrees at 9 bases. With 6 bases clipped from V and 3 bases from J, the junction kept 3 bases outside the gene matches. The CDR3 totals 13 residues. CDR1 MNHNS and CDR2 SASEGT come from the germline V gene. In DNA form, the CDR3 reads TGTGCCAGCAGACGGACAGGGGACTACGAGCAGTACTTC. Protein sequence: CASRRTGDYEQYF.